The T cell receptor (beta chain) described here comes from a study of PD-1 blockade in classical Hodgkin lymphoma. General study findings and limits: Those achieving complete response showed baseline diversity like newly diagnosed patients.

With no exception, relapse followed autologous stem cell transplantation in all patients, and brentuximab vedotin exposure varied. Germline V gene data show CDR1 as SGHTA and CDR2 as FQGNSA. With V trimmed by 5 bases and J by 7 bases, 11 bases remained unmatched. CDR3 length: 17 residues. Of note for this clone: Its antigen remains unknown.

Assay: immunoSEQ multiplex PCR; the TCRdb copy retains only in-frame clones and omits some. Seen here are fewer than 25,000 clones, roughly 70% observed once, and the top ten hold roughly 23%. This clonotype originated in a human donor with classical Hodgkin lymphoma. The specimen comprised peripheral blood mononuclear cells (PBMCs), sampled at baseline. This chain uses TRBV7-2 with TRBJ2-2; TRBD1 agrees at 12 bases. CDR3 amino acids: CASSILSGTGGHGELFF. The CDR3 DNA follows: TGTGCCAGCAGCATACTATCCGGGACAGGGGGCCACGGGGAGCTGTTTTTT.